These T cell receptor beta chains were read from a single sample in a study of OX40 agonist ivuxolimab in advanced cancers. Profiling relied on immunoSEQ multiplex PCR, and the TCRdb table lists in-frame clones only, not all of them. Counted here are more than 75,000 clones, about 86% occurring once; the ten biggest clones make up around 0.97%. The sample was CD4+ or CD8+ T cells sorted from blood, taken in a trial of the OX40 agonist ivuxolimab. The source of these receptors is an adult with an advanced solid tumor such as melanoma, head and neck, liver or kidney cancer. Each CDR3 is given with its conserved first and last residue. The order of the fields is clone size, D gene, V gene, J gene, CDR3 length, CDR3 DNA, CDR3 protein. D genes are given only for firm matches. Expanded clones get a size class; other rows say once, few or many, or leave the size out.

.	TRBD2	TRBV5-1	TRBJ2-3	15	TGCGCCAGCAGCTTGGGACTAGCGGGAGCAAGTACGCAGTATTTT	CASSLGLAGASTQYF
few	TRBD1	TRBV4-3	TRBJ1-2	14	TGCGCCAGCAGCCAAGGACAGGGGGCGGAGGGCTACACCTTC	CASSQGQGAEGYTF
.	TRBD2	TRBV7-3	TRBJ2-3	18	TGTGCCAGCAGCTTAACCCCGGCGCTAGCGGGCGGCACAGATACGCAGTATTTT	CASSLTPALAGGTDTQYF
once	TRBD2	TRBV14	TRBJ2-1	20	TGTGCCAGCAGCCAAGATAGGTGGTTTTCAGGCCTAGCGGGAGGAGGTGAGCAGTTCTTC	CASSQDRWFSGLAGGGEQFF
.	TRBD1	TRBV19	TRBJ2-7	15	TGTGCCAGTAGTTCCCGGACAGGGCGCTCCTACGAGCAGTACTTC	CASSSRTGRSYEQYF
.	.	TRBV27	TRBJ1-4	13	TGTGCCAGCGGCCAAGGGGATTTGGTAAAACTGTTTTTT	CASGQGDLVKLFF
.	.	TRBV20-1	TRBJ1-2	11	TGCAGTGGTTCGACAGTACGCGGCCACACCTTC	CSGSTVRGHTF
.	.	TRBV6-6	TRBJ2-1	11	TGTGCCAGCACAGGGGGGTATGAGCAGTTCTTC	CASTGGYEQFF
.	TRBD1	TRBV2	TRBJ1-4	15	TGTGCCAGCAGTGAAATGGGACAGGGAGGTGAAAAACTGTTTTTT	CASSEMGQGGEKLFF
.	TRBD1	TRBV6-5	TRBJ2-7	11	TGTGCCAGCGCACAGGGGTACGAGCAGTACTTC	CASAQGYEQYF
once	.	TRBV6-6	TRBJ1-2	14	TGTGCCAGCACCTCGGGGAGGCATGACTATGGCTACACCTTC	CASTSGRHDYGYTF
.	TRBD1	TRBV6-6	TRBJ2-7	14	TGTGCCAGCACCGGGGACAGGGGGATCAACGAGCAGTACTTC	CASTGDRGINEQYF
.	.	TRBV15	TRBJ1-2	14	TGTGCCACCAGCAGAGGGGTACTTAACTATGGCTACACCTTC	CATSRGVLNYGYTF
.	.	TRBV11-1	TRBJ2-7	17	TGTGCCAGCAGCCCGTACCCGGGGCGCGGGGAGCCCTACGAGCAGTACTTC	CASSPYPGRGEPYEQYF
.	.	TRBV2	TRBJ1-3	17	TGTGCCAGCAGCGCCCTAGGTGACCCACAGGATGGAAACACCATATATTTT	CASSALGDPQDGNTIYF
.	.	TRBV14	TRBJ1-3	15	TGTGCCAGCAGCCAAGTCGGGAAGGAACGAAACACCATATATTTT	CASSQVGKERNTIYF
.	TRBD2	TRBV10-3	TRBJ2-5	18	TGTGCCATCAGTGAGCCAACTTTTAGCGGGAGGGGCCAAGAGACCCAGTACTTC	CAISEPTFSGRGQETQYF
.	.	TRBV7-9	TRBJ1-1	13	TGTGCCAGCAGCTTAGGGTGGGACACTGAAGCTTTCTTT	CASSLGWDTEAFF
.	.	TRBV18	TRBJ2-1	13	TGTGCCAGCTCACCGGGCGGCTTCAATGAGCAGTTCTTC	CASSPGGFNEQFF
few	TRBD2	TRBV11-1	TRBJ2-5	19	TGTGCCAGCAGCTTCTCCGGGACTAGCGGGGCGGCTTCGGGAGAGACCCAGTACTTC	CASSFSGTSGAASGETQYF
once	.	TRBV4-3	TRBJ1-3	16	TGCGCCAGCAGCCGAGATAAAGCTTACTCTGGAAACACCATATATTTT	CASSRDKAYSGNTIYF
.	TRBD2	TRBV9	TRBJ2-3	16	TGTGCCAGCAGCGCCCGGGTAGCGGGAGGGTCAGATACGCAGTATTTT	CASSARVAGGSDTQYF
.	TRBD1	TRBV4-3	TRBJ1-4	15	TGCGCCAGCAGCCAAAACAGGGGAACTAATGAAAAACTGTTTTTT	CASSQNRGTNEKLFF
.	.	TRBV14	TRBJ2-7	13	TGTGCCAGCAGCCAAGAAGGAAGGGGCGAGCAGTACTTC	CASSQEGRGEQYF
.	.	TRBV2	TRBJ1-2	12	TGTGCCAGCAGTGAGGGGACCTATGGCTACACCTTC	CASSEGTYGYTF
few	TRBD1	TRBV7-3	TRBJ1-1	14	TGTGCCAGCAGCCCAGGACAGGGGAACACTGAAGCTTTCTTT	CASSPGQGNTEAFF
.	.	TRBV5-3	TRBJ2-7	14	TGTGCCAGAAGCTTGCCAGGGGTTTCCTACGAGCAGTACTTC	CARSLPGVSYEQYF
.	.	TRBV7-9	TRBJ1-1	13	TGTGCCAGCAGCTTCGCAGGGAACACTGAAGCTTTCTTT	CASSFAGNTEAFF
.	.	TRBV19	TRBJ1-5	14	TGTGCCAGTAGTACTTTCTGGGGCGGGCAGCCCCAGCATTTT	CASSTFWGGQPQHF
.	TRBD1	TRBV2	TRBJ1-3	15	TGTGCCAGCAGTGAAGGGGACAGGGCTGGAAACACCATGTATTTT	CASSEGDRAGNTMYF
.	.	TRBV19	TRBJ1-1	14	TGTGCCAGTAGTATAGGACACGGAAACACTGAAGCTTTCTTT	CASSIGHGNTEAFF
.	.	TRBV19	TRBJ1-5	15	TGTGCCAGTGGTCGAAACCTTGGGGAGAATCAGCCCCAGCATTTT	CASGRNLGENQPQHF
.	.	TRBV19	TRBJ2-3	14	TGTGCCAGGGGGCGGGGAGTCCGGACAGATACGCAGTATTTT	CARGRGVRTDTQYF
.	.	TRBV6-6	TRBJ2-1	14	TGTGCCAGCAGTTACTCGAGAGTCTACAATGAGCAGTTCTTC	CASSYSRVYNEQFF
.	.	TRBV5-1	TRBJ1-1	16	TGCGCCAGCAGCTTTAACGCCGGGACGGCGAACACTGAAGCTTTCTTT	CASSFNAGTANTEAFF
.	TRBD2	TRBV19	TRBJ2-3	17	TGTGCCAGTAGGTCCTCCGGGAGGGCCCCTAGCACAGATACGCAGTATTTT	CASRSSGRAPSTDTQYF
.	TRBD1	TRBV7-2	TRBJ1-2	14	TGTGCCAGCAGCTGGGACAGGGGTAATAAGGGCTACACCTTC	CASSWDRGNKGYTF
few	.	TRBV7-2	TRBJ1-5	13	TGTGCCAGCAGCCGACAGAAAAATCAGCCCCAGCATTTT	CASSRQKNQPQHF
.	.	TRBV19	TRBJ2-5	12	TGTGCCAGTAGTATACAAGGTGGGGAGCAGTACTTC	CASSIQGGEQYF
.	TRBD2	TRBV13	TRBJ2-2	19	TGTGCCAGCAGCCCGGGACTAGCGGGAGGGCGTCGGAACACCGGGGAGCTGTTTTTT	CASSPGLAGGRRNTGELFF
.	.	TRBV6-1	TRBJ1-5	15	TGTGCCAGCACCCAAGGGTGGGGGGCGAAGCAGCCCCAGCATTTT	CASTQGWGAKQPQHF
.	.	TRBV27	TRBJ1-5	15	TGTGCCAGCAGTTCAACTTCGACAGGCAGGCAGCCCCAGCATTTT	CASSSTSTGRQPQHF
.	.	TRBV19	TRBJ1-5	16	TGTGCCAGTAGTATCGGGGTTGGGGGGAACAATCAGCCCCAGCATTTT	CASSIGVGGNNQPQHF